A single sample is the source of the 19 T cell receptor beta chains below, sequenced in a study of cytomegalovirus exposure and HLA in healthy donors (dated by TCRdb to 2017 to 2019). The method behind the library was the immunoSEQ multiplex PCR assay. A mixture of 60 forward primers for TCR Vbeta segments and 13 reverse primers for TCR Jbeta segments was used in the multiplex PCR. In its TCRdb copy, this immuneACCESS table keeps in-frame sequences only and misses some clones. Where compared with another copy, unresolved V genes explain less than half of these, and the others have no known cause. Across this sample there are 79,000 or so clones, with under 85% seen only once. The biggest ten clones account for 20% to 25% of the sample. Material: PBMCs. The source of these receptors is a woman in her 40s in good health and CMV-seropositive.

The V and J genes are TRBV2 and TRBJ1-1, with D unresolved. This CDR3 is built from 16 residues. CDR1 is SNHLY and CDR2 is FYNNEI in the germline V gene. V was cut by 0 bases and J by 0 bases, with 11 bases left in between. As DNA, the CDR3 is TGTGCCAGCAGTGAAGCGCAGGTAGAGTTGAACACTGAAGCTTTCTTT. This codes for CASSEAQVELNTEAFF.

The chain employs TRBV15 and TRBJ2-2; 7 bases line up with TRBD1. CDR3 length equals 15 residues. Looked up from germline, CDR1 is LNHNV and CDR2 is YYDKDF (reference sequence). Trimming cost V 5 bases and J 0 bases; bases outside gene matches: 3. CDR3 sequence: CATSRDRSNTGELFF. The CDR3 coding sequence is TGTGCCACCAGCCGGGACAGATCGAACACCGGGGAGCTGTTTTTT.

The chain couples TRBV19 to TRBJ1-1; 7 bases are a match to TRBD1. V shed 7 bases and J 1 base; nucleotides not matched to a gene: 6. The CDR3 covers 14 residues. Germline CDR1 and CDR2: LNHDA and SQIVND (reference sequence). CDR3 amino acids: CASNPTGPNTEAFF. Written as DNA, the CDR3 is TGTGCCAGTAACCCGACAGGGCCGAACACTGAAGCTTTCTTT.

A few counts support this clone. This rearrangement joins TRBV6-1 to TRBJ2-5, with TRBD1 identical over 10 bases. Unmatched junction bases numbered 6, after V lost 6 bases and J lost 5 bases. Germline CDR1 MNHNS, CDR2 SASEGT. The CDR3 runs 14 residues. The CDR3 nucleotides are TGTGCCAGCAGGTGGACAGGGGGTGATGAGACCCAGTACTTC. It codes for CASRWTGGDETQYF.

The rearrangement links TRBV2 to TRBJ2-7; TRBD1 matches 10 bases. Germline V gene sequence: CDR1 SNHLY, CDR2 FYNNEI. Trimming took 4 bases from V and 4 from J; bases not matched to a gene: 4. This CDR3 contains 14 residues. CDR3 sequence (DNA): TGTGCCAGCAGTGGACAGGGGGCGCGGTACGAGCAGTACTTC. The encoded protein is CASSGQGARYEQYF.

V gene TRBV19 combines with J gene TRBJ2-2; 7 bases align to TRBD2. The germline CDR1 and CDR2 sequences are LNHDA and SQIVND (reference sequence). CDR3 length equals 16 residues. V lost 6 bases to trimming and J lost 4 bases; unmatched junction nucleotides: 11. In DNA form, the CDR3 reads TGTGCCAGTAGGGAGGGGTGGGGGGGTATCACCGGGGAGCTGTTTTTT. It encodes CASREGWGGITGELFF. The full variable domain, completed using reference TRBV19 and TRBJ2-2, is DGGITQSPKYLFRKEGQNVTLSCEQNLNHDAMYWYRQDPGQGLRLIYYSQIVNDFQKGDIAEGYSVSREKKESFPLTVTSAQKNPTAFYLCASREGWGGITGELFFGEGSRLTVL.

The V and J genes are TRBV10-3 and TRBJ2-3; 12 bases are a match to TRBD1. The CDR3 runs 17 residues. The germline V gene has CDR1 ENHRY and CDR2 SYGVKD. V lost 6 bases, J lost 1 base, and 8 bases stayed unmatched. The CDR3 loop is CAIRPGQGAGGTDTQYF. CDR3 bases: TGTGCCATCAGACCGGGACAGGGGGCGGGGGGCACAGATACGCAGTATTTT.

This rearrangement joins TRBV5-1 to TRBJ2-5, with D possibly being TRBD1 (5 bases). V was cut by 4 bases and J by 0 bases, with 13 bases left in between. The CDR3 spans 15 residues. CDR1 is SGHRS, CDR2 YFSETQ, per germline. The CDR3 nucleotides are TGCGCCAGCAGCCCCACGTCAGGGCACCAAGAGACCCAGTACTTC. Residues: CASSPTSGHQETQYF.

Of note for this clone: This CDR3 is also generated by other DNA sequences in the sample. The chain carries TRBV29-1 and TRBJ2-1, with D maybe TRBD1 (5 bases). V gave up 4 bases and J gave up 3 bases, with 19 bases separating them. The CDR3 length is 16 residues. The germline V gene encodes CDR1 SQVTM and CDR2 ANQGSEA. CDR3 loop: CSVVFPDSTRYNEQFF. The CDR3, as DNA: TGCAGCGTTGTGTTTCCAGACAGCACACGCTACAATGAGCAGTTCTTC.

The chain recombines TRBV6-5 with TRBJ2-7; perhaps TRBD1 as D (5 bases). The germline gives CDR1 MNHEY, CDR2 SVGAGI. V dropped 3 bases and J dropped 6 bases, with 21 bases sitting between them. The CDR3 length is 16 residues. CDR3 amino acids: CASSYSDTGVKIEQYF. The CDR3 nucleotides are TGTGCCAGCAGTTATTCTGACACAGGCGTAAAGATCGAGCAGTACTTC.

The J gene is TRBJ2-4, the V gene TRBV7-4, with TRBD1 identical over 9 bases. CDR1 and CDR2 from the germline V gene are SGHVT and SQSDAQ. This CDR3 region has 17 residues. V trimming: 7 bases; J trimming: 5 bases; junction bases outside the gene matches: 15. The CDR3 sequence: CASTPTGGPGLQNIQYF. The CDR3 region has the DNA TGTGCCAGCACCCCCACAGGGGGCCCGGGCCTCCAAAACATTCAGTACTTC.

This chain joins TRBV2 and TRBJ2-3, with 7 bases that match TRBD1. Germline lookup yields CDR1 SNHLY and CDR2 FYNNEI. Unmatched junction bases numbered 7, after V lost 9 bases and J lost 4 bases. The CDR3 is 13 residues long. This chain's CDR3 is CARRKGAADTQYF. CDR3 sequence (DNA): TGTGCCAGGCGAAAGGGGGCTGCAGATACGCAGTATTTT.

This clone was recorded only once. The chain is built from TRBV5-4 and TRBJ2-7; D is perhaps TRBD1 (6 bases). The CDR3 runs to 13 residues. Germline loops: CDR1 SGHNT, CDR2 YYREEE (reference sequence). V was pared by 0 bases and J by 6 bases, with 10 bases between. CDR3 residues: CASSLGQGIEQYF. The CDR3 DNA follows: TGTGCCAGCAGCTTGGGCCAGGGGATCGAGCAGTACTTC.

The J gene is TRBJ1-2, the V gene TRBV5-1, with 12 bases identical to TRBD1. CDR1 is SGHRS and CDR2 is YFSETQ in the germline V gene. The CDR3 consists of 16 residues. With 4 bases clipped from V and 1 base from J, the junction kept 5 bases outside the gene matches. The CDR3 spells CASSPRDRGHNYGYTF. The DNA for the CDR3 is TGCGCCAGCAGCCCGCGGGACAGGGGGCATAACTATGGCTACACCTTC.

The chain couples TRBV14 to TRBJ1-1, with a tentative D call TRBD1 (6 bases). Germline V gives CDR1 SGHDN, CDR2 FVKESK. The V and J ends lost 4 bases and 9 bases respectively, with 18 bases between them. The CDR3 spans 14 residues. CDR3 nucleotides: TGTGCCAGCAGCCGTACAGGGCCTAGAGAAAAAGCTTTCTTT. Its translation: CASSRTGPREKAFF.

V gene TRBV9 combines with J gene TRBJ2-3; the match to TRBD2 covers 7 bases. This CDR3 comprises 15 residues. J gave up 1 base and V 2 bases, and 4 bases lay outside the gene matches. Germline values: CDR1 SGDLS, CDR2 YYNGEE. This CDR3 reads CASSVQAGRTDTQYF. In DNA, the CDR3 is TGTGCCAGCAGCGTGCAAGCGGGGCGCACAGATACGCAGTATTTT.

J is TRBJ1-4 and V is TRBV5-4; 8 nucleotides align to TRBD1. This CDR3 comprises 15 residues. Losses at the gene ends were 3 bases for V and 5 bases for J; bases not matched to a gene: 6. Germline V gene sequence: CDR1 SGHNT, CDR2 YYREEE (reference sequence). The DNA for the CDR3 is TGTGCCAGCAGCTCGGCGACAGGGGAAAATGAAAAACTGTTTTTT. It is translated as CASSSATGENEKLFF.

The chain uses TRBV6-1 and TRBJ1-5; D might be TRBD1 (6 bases). The CDR3 is 16 amino acids. CDR1 MNHNS and CDR2 SASEGT come from the germline V gene. V dropped 3 bases and J dropped 3 bases, with 15 bases sitting between them. CDR3 sequence (DNA): TGTGCCAGCAGTGACCAAGGACAGAACATCAATCAGCCCCAGCATTTT. Its protein is CASSDQGQNINQPQHF.

The chain couples TRBV9 to TRBJ2-7; D may be TRBD2 (6 bases). Germline assignment: CDR1 SGDLS and CDR2 YYNGEE. V lost 4 bases and J 2 bases, leaving 13 bases between the germline ends. The CDR3 has 14 residues. The CDR3 sequence is CASSSFGGTYEQYF. For the CDR3, the DNA is TGTGCCAGCAGCTCCTTTGGCGGGACCTACGAGCAGTACTTC.